Sequencing of this T cell receptor beta chain was carried out in a study of molecular identifiers for immune sequencing clone quantification. This clonotype appeared a few times. V was pared by 1 base and J by 12 bases, with 13 bases between. From germline, CDR1 is LNHDA and CDR2 SQIVND (reference sequence). CDR3 length equals 13 residues. TCRdb re-called the PCR reads through MiXCR, storing one row per CDR3 protein. The data show approximately 320,000 distinct CDR3 sequences, roughly 24% seen once. The receptor was isolated from a human donor in good health. Some libraries in this study had Jurkat cell RNA spiked in. Sequenced input: naive CD8+ T cells from blood, with Jurkat cell RNA spiked in. Specified subset: FACS-sorted CD8+CD4-CCR7+CD45RA+ naive T cells. The chain is built from TRBV19 and TRBJ2-4; tentatively, D is TRBD2 (5 bases). The CDR3 DNA follows: TGTGCCAGTAGTATAGGGGCGGGTCGGGGTCAGTACTTC. Translated: CASSIGAGRGQYF.